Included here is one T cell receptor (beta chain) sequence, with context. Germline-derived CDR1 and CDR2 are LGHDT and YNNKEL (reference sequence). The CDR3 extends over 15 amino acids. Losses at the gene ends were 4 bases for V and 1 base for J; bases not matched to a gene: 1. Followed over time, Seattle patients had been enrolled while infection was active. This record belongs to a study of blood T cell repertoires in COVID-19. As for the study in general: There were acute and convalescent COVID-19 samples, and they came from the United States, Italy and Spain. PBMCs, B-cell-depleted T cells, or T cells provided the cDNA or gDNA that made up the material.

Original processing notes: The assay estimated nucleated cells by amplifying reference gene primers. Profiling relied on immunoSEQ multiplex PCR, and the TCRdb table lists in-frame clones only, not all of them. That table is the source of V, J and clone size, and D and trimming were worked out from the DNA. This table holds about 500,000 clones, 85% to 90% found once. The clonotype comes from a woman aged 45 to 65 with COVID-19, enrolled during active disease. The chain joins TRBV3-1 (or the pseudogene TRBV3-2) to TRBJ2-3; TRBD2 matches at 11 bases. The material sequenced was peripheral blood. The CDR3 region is CASSPGLAGTDTQYF. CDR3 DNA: TGTGCCAGCAGCCCGGGACTAGCGGGCACAGATACGCAGTATTTT.